Following are 22 T cell receptor beta chains from one sample sequenced in a study of blood T cell repertoires in COVID-19. TCRdb keeps only in-frame clones here, not all; method: immunoSEQ multiplex PCR. The sample holds hundreds of thousands of clones, around 82% seen once. The sample taken for sequencing was PBMCs or T cells enriched from blood (not recorded which). The receptors stem from a woman aged 35 to 49 with acute COVID-19.

The chain couples TRBV3-1 (or the pseudogene TRBV3-2) to TRBJ1-2; 7 bases line up with TRBD1. The CDR3 consists of 14 residues. The V and J ends lost 3 bases and 4 bases, in that order; junction bases with no gene match: 5. Germline V CDR1 and CDR2: LGHDT, YNNKEL (reference sequence). CDR3 sequence (DNA): TGTGCCAGCAGCCATAACAGGGGCCGCTATGGCTACACCTTC. It codes for CASSHNRGRYGYTF.

This chain joins TRBV5-1 and TRBJ1-3; 8 bases are a match to TRBD1. Trimming cost V 5 bases and J 7 bases; bases outside gene matches: 8. The germline V gene encodes CDR1 SGHRS and CDR2 YFSETQ. The CDR3 runs to 14 residues. In nucleotides, the CDR3 is TGCGCCAGCAGGTCGGACAGGGTGGGGAACACCATATATTTT. Translating gives CASRSDRVGNTIYF.

V usage is TRBV7-3 and J usage is TRBJ1-1; D is undetermined. V was shortened by 5 bases and J by 6 bases, with 16 bases between the two germline ends. The CDR3 loop spans 14 amino acids. Germline V gene lookup returns CDR1 SGHTA and CDR2 FQGTGA. The CDR3 coding sequence is TGTGCCAGCAGCCAAACCGCGGGAGGCGCTGAAGCTTTCTTT. Translating gives CASSQTAGGAEAFF.

CDR3 loop: CASSLESSRGTDTQYF. Here the CDR3 DNA reads TGCGCCAGCAGCTTGGAAAGTTCCAGGGGAACAGATACGCAGTATTTT. The chain carries TRBV5-1 and TRBJ2-3; perhaps TRBD1 as D (6 bases). Germline-derived CDR1 and CDR2 are SGHRS and YFSETQ. The CDR3 extends over 16 amino acids. The germline V and J ends were trimmed by 0 bases and 3 bases, with 14 bases remaining between them.

This clone is labeled as medium-sized (0.01 to 0.1%). The chain employs TRBV3-1 (or the pseudogene TRBV3-2) and TRBJ1-1, with no clear D. This CDR3 spans 12 amino acids. V lost 2 bases to trimming and J lost 1 base, with 2 bases between them. CDR1 and CDR2 from the germline V gene are LGHDT and YNNKEL (reference sequence). The CDR3 reads CASSQQNTEAFF. CDR3 nucleotides: TGTGCCAGCAGCCAACAGAACACTGAAGCTTTCTTT.

This clone was found once. The CDR3 DNA reads TGCGCCAGCAGCCAATCGGGAACGGGGGTGAGGACAGATACGCAGTATTTT. Amino acid sequence: CASSQSGTGVRTDTQYF. This chain joins TRBV4-1 and TRBJ2-3; perhaps TRBD2 as D (6 bases). Trimming pared 2 bases from V and 3 bases from J, leaving 18 bases between. This CDR3 has 17 residues. Looked up from germline, CDR1 is MGHRA and CDR2 is YSYEKL.

This clone was picked up one time. V gene TRBV2 combines with J gene TRBJ1-2; maybe TRBD1 (5 bases). Between the trimmed V and J ends, which lost 6 bases and 0 bases, there was a span of 17 bases. Looked up from germline, CDR1 is SNHLY and CDR2 is FYNNEI. The CDR3 consists of 16 residues. CDR3 region: CASSKLRDGSNYGYTF. In DNA, the CDR3 is TGTGCCAGCAGCAAACTGCGGGACGGCTCTAACTATGGCTACACCTTC.

The chain is built from TRBV6-1 and TRBJ1-2, with D possibly being TRBD1 (6 bases). Germline CDR1 and CDR2: MNHNS and SASEGT. Trimming left V 4 bases short and J 0 bases short, with 15 bases between. CDR3 length equals 16 residues. This CDR3 is CASSVQDRTTNYGYTF. DNA of the CDR3: TGTGCCAGCAGTGTACAAGACAGGACCACTAACTATGGCTACACCTTC.

The chain is built from TRBV30 and TRBJ2-7, with 11 bases fitting TRBD1. The CDR3 totals 19 residues. V dropped 0 bases and J dropped 2; count of bases not matched to a gene: 15. Germline CDR1 reads GTSNPN; CDR2 reads SVGIG (reference sequence). CDR3 region: CAWSVLYGQGALMTYEQYF. In DNA, the CDR3 is TGTGCCTGGAGTGTACTATACGGACAGGGGGCTTTAATGACCTACGAGCAGTACTTC.

This clone occurred once. The chain combines TRBV19 with TRBJ1-2; 10 bases fit TRBD1. Germline CDR1 reads LNHDA; CDR2 reads SQIVND (reference sequence). V trimming: 7 bases; J trimming: 2 bases; junction bases outside the gene matches: 13. This CDR3 region has 17 residues. The DNA for the CDR3 is TGTGCCAGTAACCCGGTAGGGACAGGGGTCGTCAACTATGGCTACACCTTC. Its protein is CASNPVGTGVVNYGYTF.

This rearrangement joins TRBV4-1 to TRBJ1-1; 10 bases agree with TRBD1. This CDR3 has 13 residues. CDR1 MGHRA and CDR2 YSYEKL come from the germline V gene. J was trimmed by 11 bases and V by 5 bases; bases with no gene match: 8. The CDR3 here is CASSLRQGAFAFF. The CDR3 region has the DNA TGCGCCAGCAGCTTAAGACAGGGGGCCTTCGCTTTCTTT.

V usage is TRBV6-5 and J usage is TRBJ1-2; tentatively, D is TRBD1 (6 bases). The CDR3 spans 14 residues. V was clipped by 5 bases and J by 4 bases, with 14 bases between them. The V gene's germline CDR1 is MNHEY and CDR2 SVGAGI. The CDR3 here is CASSRRTDSYGYTF. The CDR3 coding sequence is TGTGCCAGCAGTAGACGGACAGACTCCTATGGCTACACCTTC.

V and J are TRBV28 and TRBJ2-3; TRBD2 aligns across 7 bases. Germline CDR1 and CDR2: MDHEN and SYDVKM. CDR3 length: 13 residues. With 2 bases clipped from V and 10 bases from J, the junction kept 6 bases outside the gene matches. CDR3 nucleotides: TGTGCCAGCAGTTTAGGGGGGAGGGAAGCGCAGTATTTT. Protein sequence: CASSLGGREAQYF.

This clone was picked up one time. The V and J genes are TRBV15 and TRBJ2-7, with TRBD2 identical over 7 bases. CDR3 length equals 15 residues. Germline V CDR1 and CDR2: LNHNV, YYDKDF (reference sequence). V was clipped by 0 bases and J by 4 bases; unmatched bases: 6. The CDR3 protein is CATSREPGGGYEQYF. CDR3 sequence (DNA): TGTGCCACCAGCAGAGAGCCTGGCGGGGGTTACGAGCAGTACTTC.

The chain has TRBV3-1 (or the pseudogene TRBV3-2) and TRBJ1-2; D is unclear. CDR1 and CDR2 (germline): LGHDT, YNNKEL (reference sequence). The CDR3 length is 14 residues. Trimming pared 3 bases from V and 1 base from J, leaving 9 bases between. CDR3 coding DNA: TGTGCCAGCAGCCACGGTCGGGTTAACTATGGCTACACCTTC. Protein product: CASSHGRVNYGYTF.

The table lists this clone with a few counts. The J gene is TRBJ2-1, the V gene TRBV9, with 9 positions matching TRBD2. CDR1 is SGDLS, CDR2 YYNGEE, per germline. This CDR3 is built from 15 residues. The V gene end was trimmed by 0 bases and the J gene end by 6 bases; junction bases not matched to a gene: 4. The CDR3: CASSVVRGGRNEQFF. DNA for the CDR3: TGTGCCAGCAGCGTAGTGCGGGGGGGCCGCAATGAGCAGTTCTTC.

This chain links TRBV29-1 with TRBJ2-3; 14 nucleotides agree with TRBD2. Germline loops: CDR1 SQVTM, CDR2 ANQGSEA. CDR3 size: 17 residues. Trimming took 5 bases from V and 4 from J; bases not matched to a gene: 11. Here the CDR3 DNA reads TGCAGCGTTCCCGGGACTAGCGGGAGAGGGGAGTCAGATACGCAGTATTTT. This codes for CSVPGTSGRGESDTQYF.

The chain recombines TRBV4-2 with TRBJ2-5, with 10 bases lining up with TRBD2. The CDR3 is made up of 17 amino acids. Germline V gives CDR1 LGHNA, CDR2 YNFKEQ. The V and J ends lost 2 bases and 1 base, in that order; junction bases with no gene match: 7. The CDR3 sequence is CASSQFPSGRAQETQYF. CDR3 DNA sequence: TGTGCCAGCAGCCAATTCCCCAGCGGGAGGGCCCAAGAGACCCAGTACTTC.

Turning to this clone: A read error may account for a junction end that differs from germline. The rearrangement uses TRBV12-3 or TRBV12-4 and TRBJ1-6; 7 positions agree with TRBD1. The CDR3 has 11 amino acids. The DNA of the CDR3 is TGTGCCAGCAGTTCACCGGGACAGCCCTTCTTT. Residues: CASSSPGQPFF.

The chain links TRBV19 to TRBJ2-1, with TRBD2 matching 7 bases. Per germline, CDR1 LNHDA and CDR2 SQIVND (reference sequence). Trimming at V came to 1 base and at J to 0 bases, leaving 3 bases not matched to a gene. The CDR3 sequence is 16 residues long. CDR3 sequence reads: CASSIVGGGSYNEQFF. CDR3 DNA sequence: TGTGCCAGTAGTATAGTCGGCGGGGGCTCCTACAATGAGCAGTTCTTC.

Written as DNA, the CDR3 is TGTGCCAGCAGCATACTGCCAGGGGAGCCCCAGCATTTT. Protein sequence: CASSILPGEPQHF. The chain recombines TRBV5-4 with TRBJ1-5, with D possibly being TRBD1 (6 bases). Germline CDR1 is SGHNT and CDR2 is YYREEE (reference sequence). The CDR3 covers 13 residues. Trimming took 4 bases from V and 8 from J, leaving 13 bases between them.

In regard to this clone: Other DNA sequences in the same sample also yield this CDR3. V is TRBV30 and J is TRBJ1-2; 7 bases are shared with TRBD1. The CDR3 has 13 amino acids. The germline V gene has CDR1 GTSNPN and CDR2 SVGIG (reference sequence). With 0 bases clipped from V and 8 bases from J, the junction kept 6 bases outside the gene matches. CDR3: CAWSVSQGGGYTF. The CDR3 nucleotides are TGTGCCTGGAGTGTCTCCCAGGGGGGAGGCTACACCTTC.